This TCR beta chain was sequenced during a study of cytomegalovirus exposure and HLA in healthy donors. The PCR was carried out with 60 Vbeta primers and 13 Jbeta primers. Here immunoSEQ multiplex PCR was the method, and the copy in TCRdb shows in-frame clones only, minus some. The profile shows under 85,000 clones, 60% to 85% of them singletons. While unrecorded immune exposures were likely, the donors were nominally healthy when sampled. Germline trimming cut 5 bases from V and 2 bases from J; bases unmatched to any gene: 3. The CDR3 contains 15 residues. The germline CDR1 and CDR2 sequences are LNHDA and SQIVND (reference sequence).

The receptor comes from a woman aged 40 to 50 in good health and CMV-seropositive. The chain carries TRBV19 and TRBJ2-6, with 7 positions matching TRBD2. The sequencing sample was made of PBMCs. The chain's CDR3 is CASSRLAAGANVLTF. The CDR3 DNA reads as TGTGCCAGTAGTCGACTAGCCGCTGGGGCCAACGTCCTGACTTTC.